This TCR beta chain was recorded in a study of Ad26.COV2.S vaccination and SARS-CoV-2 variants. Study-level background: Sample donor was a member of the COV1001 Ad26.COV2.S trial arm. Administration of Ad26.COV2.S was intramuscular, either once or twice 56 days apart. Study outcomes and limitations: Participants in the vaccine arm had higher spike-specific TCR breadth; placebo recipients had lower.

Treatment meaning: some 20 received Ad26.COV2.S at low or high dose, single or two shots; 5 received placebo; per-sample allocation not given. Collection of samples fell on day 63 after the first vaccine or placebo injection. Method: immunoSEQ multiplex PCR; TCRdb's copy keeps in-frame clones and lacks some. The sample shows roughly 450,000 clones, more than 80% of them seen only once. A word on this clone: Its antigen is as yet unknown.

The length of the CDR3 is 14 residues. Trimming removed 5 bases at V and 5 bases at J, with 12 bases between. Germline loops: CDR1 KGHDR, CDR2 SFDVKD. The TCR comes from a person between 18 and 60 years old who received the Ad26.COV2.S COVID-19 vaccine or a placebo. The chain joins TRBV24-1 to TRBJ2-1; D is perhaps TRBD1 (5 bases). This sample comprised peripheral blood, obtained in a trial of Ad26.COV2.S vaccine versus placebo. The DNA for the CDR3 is TGTGCCACCAGTGGACACCCAGGGCACAATGAGCAGTTCTTC. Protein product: CATSGHPGHNEQFF.